The next 30 T cell receptor beta chains were all read from a single sample in a study of monozygotic twins with inflammatory bowel disease. TCRdb processed the 5' RACE reads again and assigns one entry to each CDR3 protein, with no DNA. The sample's table shows about 160,000 distinct CDR3 sequences. Sequencing was performed on blood. These receptors all stem from a human donor with ulcerative colitis or Crohn's disease, or a healthy co-twin of an affected twin (not recorded which).

This sequence joins TRBV20-1 and TRBJ2-3; TCRdb picks TRBD2, but there is no DNA to check that call. The CDR3 is made up of 18 amino acids. The germline V gene encodes CDR1 DFQATT and CDR2 SNEGSKA (reference sequence). This CDR3 reads CSALNRLAGAGRTDTQYF.

The chain has TRBV2 and TRBJ2-7; TCRdb selects TRBD1, and the lack of DNA leaves this call unchecked. The CDR3 extends over 16 amino acids. Germline lookup yields CDR1 SNHLY and CDR2 FYNNEI. This CDR3 reads CASRDPGGLSSYEQYF.

The chain employs TRBV15 and TRBJ2-1; the D call from TCRdb, TRBD2, cannot be confirmed without DNA. CDR1 is LNHNV and CDR2 is YYDKDF in the germline V gene (reference sequence). CDR3 size: 15 residues. CDR3 sequence: CATSRDSGTRNEQFF.

The chain couples TRBV10-1 to TRBJ2-6. The CDR3 extends over 14 amino acids. Germline V CDR1 and CDR2: WNHNN, SYGVQD (reference sequence). CDR3 in amino acids: CASSSSSGANVLTF.

J is TRBJ2-4 and V is TRBV5-1; the TCRdb D gene call, TRBD2, has no DNA to confirm it. The CDR3 contains 19 residues. Germline V gene lookup returns CDR1 SGHRS and CDR2 YFSETQ. The CDR3 is CASSLESLAGDPAKNIQYF.

This rearrangement joins TRBV6-1 to TRBJ1-5. This CDR3 has 15 residues. Looked up from germline, CDR1 is MNHNS and CDR2 is SASEGT. The CDR3: CASSEGWVGDQPQHF.

V is TRBV5-1 and J is TRBJ2-1; there is no DNA to check the TCRdb D call of TRBD2. Germline values: CDR1 SGHRS, CDR2 YFSETQ. CDR3 length equals 16 residues. CDR3 loop: CASSSTPQREKGEQFF.

This chain links TRBV4-1 with TRBJ2-2; the D call from TCRdb, TRBD1, cannot be confirmed without DNA. This CDR3 region has 16 residues. CDR1 and CDR2 from the germline V gene are MGHRA and YSYEKL. The CDR3 is CASSQGRSPMTGELFF.

V and J are TRBV6-2 or TRBV6-3 and TRBJ2-1; TCRdb indicates TRBD1, and absent DNA this call remains unverified. This CDR3 contains 13 residues. Per the germline V gene, CDR1 is MNHEY and CDR2 is SVGEGT. This chain's CDR3 is CASSRDRYNEQFF.

The CDR3: CASSQGPLNTEAFF. The chain is built from TRBV7-3 and TRBJ1-1. The CDR3 covers 14 residues. The germline V gene encodes CDR1 SGHTA and CDR2 FQGTGA.

This chain connects TRBV6-1 to TRBJ2-5; TCRdb calls TRBD2, which cannot be checked without DNA. The CDR3 extends over 16 amino acids. The germline V gene encodes CDR1 MNHNS and CDR2 SASEGT. CDR3 protein: CASSPRTSGFQETQYF.

The chain recombines TRBV19 with TRBJ2-7. This CDR3 comprises 12 residues. Germline V gene lookup returns CDR1 LNHDA and CDR2 SQIVND (reference sequence). This chain's CDR3 is CASSITWGEQYF.

This chain joins TRBV12-3 or TRBV12-4 and TRBJ2-7. The CDR3 length is 13 residues. CDR3 amino acids: CASSRYTAYEQYF.

The V call is TRBV28, the J call TRBJ2-1; TCRdb returns TRBD2, unconfirmable since there is no DNA. Germline CDR1 is MDHEN and CDR2 is SYDVKM. The CDR3 sequence is 14 residues long. The chain's CDR3 is CASSSGLAGGRQFF.

The chain employs TRBV5-1 and TRBJ2-2. Germline V gene sequence: CDR1 SGHRS, CDR2 YFSETQ. This CDR3 is built from 15 residues. The CDR3 sequence: CASSLAEANTGELFF.

The genes are TRBV7-8 and TRBJ2-5; TCRdb outputs TRBD1, but without DNA this stays unchecked. The CDR3 has 16 residues. Germline CDR1 and CDR2: SGHVS and FQNEAQ. CDR3 region: CASSLKLRGVAETQYF. The full variable domain, with the rest looked up from reference TRBV7-8 and TRBJ2-5, is GAGVSQSPRYKVAKRGQDVALRCDPISGHVSLFWYQQALGQGPEFLTYFQNEAQLDKSGLPSDRFFAERPEGSVSTLKIQRTQQEDSAVYLCASSLKLRGVAETQYFGPGTRLLVL.

This chain uses TRBV7-2 with TRBJ2-1; TCRdb picks TRBD1, but there is no DNA to check that call. This CDR3 region has 17 residues. Germline V gene data show CDR1 as SGHTA and CDR2 as FQGNSA. The CDR3 spells CASSLVVRRHPGDEQFF. The variable domain in full, completed from reference TRBV7-2 and TRBJ2-1, reads GAGVSQSPSNKVTEKGKDVELRCDPISGHTALYWYRQSLGQGLEFLIYFQGNSAPDKSGLPSDRFSAERTGGSVSTLTIQRTQQEDSAVYLCASSLVVRRHPGDEQFFGPGTRLTVL.

CDR3 sequence reads: CASSPPGQGRTGELFF. The chain couples TRBV18 to TRBJ2-2; lacking DNA, the TRBD1 call made by TCRdb goes unchecked. The CDR3 is 16 residues long. Per the germline V gene, CDR1 is KGHSH and CDR2 is LQKENI.

The chain uses TRBV19 and TRBJ1-1. There are 14 residues in the CDR3. Germline CDR1 is LNHDA and CDR2 is SQIVND (reference sequence). CDR3 residues: CASSSSAGNTEAFF.

This chain connects TRBV29-1 to TRBJ1-1; checking the TCRdb D call of TRBD1 is not possible without DNA. This CDR3 is built from 14 residues. Looked up from germline, CDR1 is SQVTM and CDR2 is ANQGSEA. The CDR3 sequence is CSVHMGDMNTEAFF.

This chain connects TRBV5-1 to TRBJ2-1; the TCRdb D gene call, TRBD2, has no DNA to confirm it. CDR3 size: 16 residues. Germline V CDR1 and CDR2: SGHRS, YFSETQ. CDR3 region: CASSFGLAGYINEQFF.

J is TRBJ2-7 and V is TRBV6-6; TCRdb picks TRBD1, but there is no DNA to check that call. The germline V gene has CDR1 MNHNY and CDR2 SVGAGI (reference sequence). The CDR3 consists of 13 residues. This chain's CDR3 is CASTYGGRYEQYF.

V gene TRBV20-1 combines with J gene TRBJ2-5; TCRdb's D gene call, TRBD1, goes unchecked for lack of DNA. The CDR3 loop spans 14 amino acids. The germline gives CDR1 DFQATT, CDR2 SNEGSKA (reference sequence). CDR3 in amino acids: CSARAGRVAETQYF.

The CDR3 here is CASSPFKGLAGRIDEQFF. The chain has TRBV14 and TRBJ2-1; without DNA, the TCRdb call of TRBD2 cannot be checked. The V gene's germline CDR1 is SGHDN and CDR2 FVKESK. The CDR3 spans 18 residues. Full variable domain (rest looked up from reference TRBV14 and TRBJ2-1): EAGVTQFPSHSVIEKGQTVTLRCDPISGHDNLYWYRRVMGKEIKFLLHFVKESKQDESGMPNNRFLAERTGGTYSTLKVQPAELEDSGVYFCASSPFKGLAGRIDEQFFGPGTRLTVL.

V usage is TRBV6-6 and J usage is TRBJ1-5; TCRdb designates TRBD1, a call that cannot be tested without DNA. The CDR3 extends over 13 amino acids. Germline loops: CDR1 MNHNY, CDR2 SVGAGI (reference sequence). The CDR3 loop reads CASSYDWGQPQHF.

This sequence joins TRBV12-3 or TRBV12-4 and TRBJ2-2; TCRdb's assignment of TRBD1 cannot be checked, as there is no DNA. CDR3 length: 15 amino acids. CDR3 sequence: CASRTGTQVTGELFF.

The chain links TRBV12-3 or TRBV12-4 to TRBJ2-1; absent DNA, TCRdb's TRBD2 call cannot be checked. The CDR3 totals 14 residues. The CDR3 here is CASSPVSTSLTQFF.

This clonotype is medium-sized by frequency. The gene calls are TRBV20-1 and TRBJ2-3; TCRdb gives TRBD2 as the D gene, but with no DNA this cannot be confirmed. The germline gives CDR1 DFQATT, CDR2 SNEGSKA (reference sequence). This CDR3 has 14 amino acids. Here the CDR3 reads CSATDYPSTDTQYF.

The chain links TRBV7-9 to TRBJ2-7; there is no DNA to check the TCRdb D call of TRBD1. CDR1 SEHNR and CDR2 FQNEAQ come from the germline V gene (reference sequence). This CDR3 contains 12 residues. The CDR3 loop is CASSSPRGQQYF.

The CDR3: CATGPPFTGELFF. The chain recombines TRBV15 with TRBJ2-2; TCRdb lists TRBD2, though no DNA is available to test this call. CDR1 is LNHNV, CDR2 YYDKDF, per germline (reference sequence). CDR3 length: 13 residues.